This T cell receptor (beta chain) was documented in a study of control samples from healthy donors and cancer patients. TCRdb keeps only in-frame clones here, not all; method: immunoSEQ multiplex PCR. The repertoire consists of some 200,000 clones, with roughly 94% occurring once and the leading ten covering about 1.6%. Trimming left V 3 bases short and J 5 bases short, with 10 bases between. From germline, CDR1 is SGHNT and CDR2 YENEEA. The CDR3 runs 14 residues. The sequenced sample consisted of blood. This TCR came from a man between 45 and 60 years old in good health. The chain is built from TRBV11-3 and TRBJ2-2; no clear D gene. CDR3 nucleotides: TGTGCCAGCAGCTTCAGGTCAACGACCGGGGAGCTGTTTTTT. Encoded protein: CASSFRSTTGELFF.